Shown below are 21 T cell receptor beta chains from a single sample sequenced in a study of blood T cell repertoires in COVID-19. The method was immunoSEQ multiplex PCR; TCRdb's version includes in-frame clones alone and lacks a portion of them. Here the sample spans around 180,000 clones, around 79% being singletons. Sequenced: peripheral blood. Source of these receptors: a man aged 60 to 75 with active or convalescent COVID-19.

This chain links TRBV24-1 with TRBJ2-2, with TRBD2 matching 11 bases. The CDR3 has 17 amino acids. Per germline, CDR1 KGHDR and CDR2 SFDVKD. Trimming removed 2 bases from V and 3 bases from J; junction bases left unmatched: 4. CDR3 DNA sequence: TGTGCCACCAGTGATTCTAGCGGGAGGTGGGACACCGGGGAGCTGTTTTTT. It specifies CATSDSSGRWDTGELFF.

This clone showed up just once. The gene calls are TRBV5-5 and TRBJ1-2, with no clear D. CDR3 size: 12 residues. The germline V gene encodes CDR1 SGHKS and CDR2 YYEKEE (reference sequence). V lost 0 bases to trimming and J lost 10 bases, with 10 bases between them. CDR3 loop: CASSLARAFYTF. The DNA for the CDR3 is TGTGCCAGCAGCTTGGCCCGAGCCTTCTACACCTTC.

V usage is TRBV5-1 and J usage is TRBJ2-1; D is perhaps TRBD2 (6 bases). The CDR3 runs to 14 residues. In germline, CDR1 is SGHRS, CDR2 YFSETQ. The V end was cut by 3 bases, the J end by 3 bases, with 10 bases between. Written as DNA, the CDR3 is TGCGCCAGCAGCTCATTAGCGGTCTACAATGAGCAGTTCTTC. Translated, it gives CASSSLAVYNEQFF.

The chain joins TRBV5-1 to TRBJ2-7; D perhaps matches TRBD2 (6 bases). Per germline, CDR1 SGHRS and CDR2 YFSETQ. V shed 7 bases and J shed 5 bases, with 19 bases lying between them. The CDR3 is 14 amino acids. The CDR3 DNA reads TGCGCCAGCGCCTGGGGGGACTGGAGGAACGAGCAGTACTTC. Residues: CASAWGDWRNEQYF.

Note on this clone: The same CDR3 also results from other DNA sequences found in this sample. The chain carries TRBV11-3 and TRBJ2-3; 12 bases fit TRBD2. V shed 5 bases, J shed 0 bases, and the junction held 3 bases outside the gene matches. Germline V gene sequence: CDR1 SGHNT, CDR2 YENEEA. CDR3 length: 16 amino acids. In DNA form, the CDR3 reads TGTGCCAGCAGCCCTGGACTAGCGGGGAGCACAGATACGCAGTATTTT. Translating it yields CASSPGLAGSTDTQYF.

The chain uses TRBV5-4 and TRBJ2-2, with TRBD1 identical over 9 bases. CDR3 length: 15 residues. Germline V CDR1 and CDR2: SGHNT, YYREEE (reference sequence). J lost 6 bases, V lost 3 bases, and 6 bases had no gene match. CDR3 nucleotides: TGTGCCAGCAGCTCCAGGACAGGGGTCGCCGGGGAGCTGTTTTTT. It codes for CASSSRTGVAGELFF.

The V and J genes are TRBV28 and TRBJ1-2; D uncertain. This CDR3 spans 12 amino acids. Germline loops: CDR1 MDHEN, CDR2 SYDVKM. V dropped 2 bases and J dropped 6 bases, with 7 bases sitting between them. The CDR3 DNA reads as TGTGCCAGCAGTTTAATCAGGAATGGCTACACCTTC. As protein: CASSLIRNGYTF.

The V and J genes are TRBV15 and TRBJ2-3; D is unclear. Germline loops: CDR1 LNHNV, CDR2 YYDKDF (reference sequence). The CDR3 consists of 12 residues. The germline V and J ends were trimmed by 1 base and 7 bases, with 6 bases remaining between them. The CDR3 loop is CATSRVENTQYF. In DNA, the CDR3 is TGTGCCACCAGCAGAGTCGAGAATACGCAGTATTTT. Combining the CDR3 with reference TRBV15 and TRBJ2-3 gives the whole variable domain DAMVIQNPRYQVTQFGKPVTLSCSQTLNHNVMYWYQQKSSQAPKLLFHYYDKDFNNEADTPDNFQSRRPNTSFCFLDIRSPGLGDTAMYLCATSRVENTQYFGPGTRLTVL.

The chain recombines TRBV4-1 with TRBJ2-3; D call uncertain. Germline assignment: CDR1 MGHRA and CDR2 YSYEKL. This CDR3 spans 16 amino acids. Trimming removed 3 bases from V and 3 bases from J, with 16 bases in between. CDR3 coding DNA: TGCGCCAGCAGCCACCCACGGTCGCTCGGGACAGATACGCAGTATTTT. Translated: CASSHPRSLGTDTQYF.

DNA of the CDR3: TGTGCCAGCAGATCCGACCCCCGGACAGGGGGCCAAGAGACCCAGTACTTC. As protein: CASRSDPRTGGQETQYF. The V gene is TRBV27, the J gene TRBJ2-5; 10 nucleotides match TRBD1. Germline V gives CDR1 MNHEY, CDR2 SMNVEV (reference sequence). The CDR3 loop spans 17 amino acids. Unmatched junction bases numbered 11, after V lost 6 bases and J lost 1 base.

This chain connects TRBV6-2 or TRBV6-3 to TRBJ2-7; D remains unclear. Germline CDR1 reads MNHEY; CDR2 reads SVGEGT. Trimming cost V 5 bases and J 2 bases, with 10 bases left between them. The CDR3 loop spans 13 amino acids. The CDR3 reads CASSTGFPYEQYF. The DNA for the CDR3 is TGTGCCAGCAGTACCGGGTTCCCCTACGAGCAGTACTTC.

The chain joins TRBV7-8 to TRBJ2-3, with D tentatively TRBD2 (6 bases). CDR3 length equals 16 residues. Germline CDR1 reads SGHVS; CDR2 reads FQNEAQ. Trimming removed 3 bases from V and 0 bases from J, with 13 bases in between. DNA for the CDR3: TGTGCCAGCAGCTTCAGTGGAGGGCCTAGCACAGATACGCAGTATTTT. Translating it yields CASSFSGGPSTDTQYF.

This clone was found once. The rearrangement uses TRBV5-1 and TRBJ2-3, with D possibly being TRBD2 (7 bases). V was clipped by 0 bases and J by 1 base, with 21 bases between them. The CDR3 runs to 19 residues. Germline CDR1 SGHRS, CDR2 YFSETQ. DNA of the CDR3: TGCGCCAGCAGCTTGGGTCAGGGGTCTACTAGCGCCCGCACAGATACGCAGTATTTT. Amino acid sequence: CASSLGQGSTSARTDTQYF. The entire variable domain, with the rest obtained from reference TRBV5-1 and TRBJ2-3, is as follows: KAGVTQTPRYLIKTRGQQVTLSCSPISGHRSVSWYQQTPGQGLQFLFEYFSETQRNKGNFPGRFSGRQFSNSRSEMNVSTLELGDSALYLCASSLGQGSTSARTDTQYFGPGTRLTVL.

The V gene is TRBV14, the J gene TRBJ1-2; TRBD1 aligns across 8 bases. Germline V lookup: CDR1 SGHDN, CDR2 FVKESK. J lost 3 bases, V lost 1 base, and 4 bases had no gene match. This CDR3 region has 15 residues. The CDR3 region is CASSQGQGAYYGYTF. CDR3 bases: TGTGCCAGCAGCCAAGGGCAGGGGGCCTACTATGGCTACACCTTC. The complete variable domain, with remaining parts taken from reference TRBV14 and TRBJ1-2, reads EAGVTQFPSHSVIEKGQTVTLRCDPISGHDNLYWYRRVMGKEIKFLLHFVKESKQDESGMPNNRFLAERTGGTYSTLKVQPAELEDSGVYFCASSQGQGAYYGYTFGSGTRLTVV.

The rearrangement uses TRBV27 and TRBJ2-3; TRBD1 matches 9 bases. V was pared by 8 bases and J by 3 bases, with 12 bases of the junction left unmatched. Germline-derived CDR1 and CDR2 are MNHEY and SMNVEV (reference sequence). This CDR3 region has 16 residues. CDR3 DNA: TGTGCCAGCGCCCCCCAGGGACAGGGCGTAACAGATACGCAGTATTTT. It is translated as CASAPQGQGVTDTQYF.

The chain carries TRBV7-3 and TRBJ2-5, with D possibly matching TRBD2 (5 bases). CDR1 is SGHTA and CDR2 is FQGTGA in the germline V gene. Trimming removed 2 bases at V and 2 bases at J, with 12 bases between. CDR3 length: 15 amino acids. The CDR3 loop reads CASSLRGSPQETQYF. The CDR3 nucleotides are TGTGCCAGCAGCTTACGAGGGAGCCCTCAAGAGACCCAGTACTTC.

This clone came up once. The rearrangement links TRBV28 to TRBJ2-7; D remains unclear. Germline CDR1 MDHEN, CDR2 SYDVKM. This CDR3 comprises 12 residues. Trimming shortened V by 1 base and J by 6 bases, and 7 bases separated the two germline ends. The DNA for the CDR3 is TGTGCCAGCAGTTTATTTCTAATCGAGCAGTACTTC. Its translation is CASSLFLIEQYF.

This clone has just one count. The chain joins TRBV16 to TRBJ1-1; the D is unclear. Germline CDR1 KGHSY, CDR2 FQNENV. This CDR3 is built from 13 residues. The V and J ends lost 2 bases and 2 bases respectively, with 6 bases between them. CDR3 sequence: CASSQGQNTEAFF. In nucleotides, the CDR3 is TGTGCCAGCAGCCAAGGGCAAAACACTGAAGCTTTCTTT. Filled out from reference TRBV16 and TRBJ1-1, the complete variable domain reads GEEVAQTPKHLVRGEGQKAKLYCAPIKGHSYVFWYQQVLKNEFKFLISFQNENVFDETGMPKERFSAKCLPNSPCSLEIQATKLEDSAVYFCASSQGQNTEAFFGQGTRLTVV.

The chain combines TRBV28 with TRBJ1-6; 7 nucleotides line up with TRBD1. Germline CDR1 and CDR2: MDHEN and SYDVKM. The CDR3 has 16 amino acids. The ends lost 2 bases at V and 6 bases at J; junction bases unmatched: 7. DNA for the CDR3: TGTGCCAGCAGTTTAGAGGCACAGGGGTCTAATTCACCCCTCCACTTT. Residues: CASSLEAQGSNSPLHF.

This clone was seen a single time. This sequence joins TRBV28 and TRBJ2-7, with 12 positions matching TRBD2. Germline V CDR1 and CDR2: MDHEN, SYDVKM. V shed 4 bases, J shed 4 bases, and the junction held 11 bases outside the gene matches. This CDR3 has 17 residues. The CDR3, as DNA: TGTGCCAGCAGTTCCACCCATAGACTAGCGGGAGTTTACGAGCAGTACTTC. Protein: CASSSTHRLAGVYEQYF. Filled out from reference TRBV28 and TRBJ2-7, the complete variable domain reads DVKVTQSSRYLVKRTGEKVFLECVQDMDHENMFWYRQDPGLGLRLIYFSYDVKMKEKGDIPEGYSVSREKKERFSLILESASTNQTSMYLCASSSTHRLAGVYEQYFGPGTRLTVT.

A single count supports this clone. This rearrangement joins TRBV6-5 to TRBJ2-7; 9 nucleotides line up with TRBD2. The germline CDR1 and CDR2 sequences are MNHEY and SVGAGI. There are 14 residues in the CDR3. With 6 bases clipped from V and 6 bases from J, the junction kept 9 bases outside the gene matches. CDR3 amino acids: CASRRLAEGLEQYF. Here the CDR3 DNA reads TGTGCCAGCAGAAGACTAGCGGAGGGGCTCGAGCAGTACTTC.